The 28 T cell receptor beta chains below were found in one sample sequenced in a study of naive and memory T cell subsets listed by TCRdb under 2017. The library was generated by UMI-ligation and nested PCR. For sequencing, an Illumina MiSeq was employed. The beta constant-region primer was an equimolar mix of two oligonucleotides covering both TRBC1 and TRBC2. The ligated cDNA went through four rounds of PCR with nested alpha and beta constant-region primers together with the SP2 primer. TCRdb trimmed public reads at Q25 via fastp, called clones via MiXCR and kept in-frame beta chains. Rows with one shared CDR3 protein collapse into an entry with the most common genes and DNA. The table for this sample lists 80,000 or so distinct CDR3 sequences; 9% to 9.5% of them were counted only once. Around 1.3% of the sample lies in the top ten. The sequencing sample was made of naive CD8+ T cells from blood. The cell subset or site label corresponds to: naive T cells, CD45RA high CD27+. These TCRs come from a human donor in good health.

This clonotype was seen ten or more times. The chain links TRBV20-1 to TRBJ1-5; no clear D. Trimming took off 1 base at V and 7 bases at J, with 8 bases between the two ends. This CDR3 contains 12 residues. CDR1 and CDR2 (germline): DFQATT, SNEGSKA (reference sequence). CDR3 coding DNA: TGCAGTGCTAGAGGTGGGGAACAGCCCCAGCATTTT. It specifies CSARGGEQPQHF.

The CDR3 reads CAWSVKVSLSETQYF. CDR3 in DNA: TGTGCCTGGAGTGTTAAGGTTTCCCTCAGCGAGACCCAGTACTTC. The V call is TRBV30, the J call TRBJ2-5; D is unclear. Trimming took 0 bases from V and 5 from J, leaving 16 bases between them. The germline V gene encodes CDR1 GTSNPN and CDR2 SVGIG (reference sequence). The CDR3 covers 15 residues.

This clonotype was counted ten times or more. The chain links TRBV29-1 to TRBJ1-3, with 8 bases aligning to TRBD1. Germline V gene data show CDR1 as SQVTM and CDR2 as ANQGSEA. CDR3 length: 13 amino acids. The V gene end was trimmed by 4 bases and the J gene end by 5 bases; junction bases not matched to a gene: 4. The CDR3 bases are TGCAGCGTTGCGGACAGGGCTAGAAACACCATATATTTT. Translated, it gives CSVADRARNTIYF.

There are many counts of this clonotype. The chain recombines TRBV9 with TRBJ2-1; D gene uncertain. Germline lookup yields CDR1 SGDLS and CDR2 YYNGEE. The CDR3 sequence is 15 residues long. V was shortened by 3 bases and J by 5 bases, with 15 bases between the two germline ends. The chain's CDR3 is CASSAWLSVNNEQFF. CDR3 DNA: TGTGCCAGCAGCGCCTGGCTAAGCGTGAACAATGAGCAGTTCTTC.

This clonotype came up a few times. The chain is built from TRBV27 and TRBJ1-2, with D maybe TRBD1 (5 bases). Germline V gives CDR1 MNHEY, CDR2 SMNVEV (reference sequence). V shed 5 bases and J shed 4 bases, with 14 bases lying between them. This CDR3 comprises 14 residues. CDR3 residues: CASSPLGESYGYTF. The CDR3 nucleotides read TGTGCCAGCAGTCCATTAGGGGAATCCTATGGCTACACCTTC.

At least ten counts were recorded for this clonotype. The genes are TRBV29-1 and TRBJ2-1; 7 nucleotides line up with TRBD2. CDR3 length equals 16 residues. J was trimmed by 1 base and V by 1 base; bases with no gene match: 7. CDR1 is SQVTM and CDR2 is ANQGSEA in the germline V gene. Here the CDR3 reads CSVEGSSSGSYNEQFF. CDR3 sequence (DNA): TGCAGCGTTGAAGGGTCGTCTAGCGGTTCCTACAATGAGCAGTTCTTC.

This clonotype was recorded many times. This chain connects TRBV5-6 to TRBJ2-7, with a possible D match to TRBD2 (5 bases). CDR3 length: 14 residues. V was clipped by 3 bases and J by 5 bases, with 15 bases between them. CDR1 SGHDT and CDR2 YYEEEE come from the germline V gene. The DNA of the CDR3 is TGTGCCAGCAGCTCGACGGACCTGAGGGACGAGCAGTACTTC. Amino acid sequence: CASSSTDLRDEQYF.

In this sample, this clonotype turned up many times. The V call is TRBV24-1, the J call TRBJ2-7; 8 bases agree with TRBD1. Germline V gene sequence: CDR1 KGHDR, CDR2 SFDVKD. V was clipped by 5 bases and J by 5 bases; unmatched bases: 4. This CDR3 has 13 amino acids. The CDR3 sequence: CATSARGLNEQYF. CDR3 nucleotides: TGTGCCACCAGTGCCAGGGGGCTGAACGAGCAGTACTTC.

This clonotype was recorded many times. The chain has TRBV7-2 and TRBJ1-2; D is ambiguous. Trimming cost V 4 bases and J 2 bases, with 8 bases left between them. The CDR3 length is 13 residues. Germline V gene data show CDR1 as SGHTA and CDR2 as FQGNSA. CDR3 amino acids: CASSYLLNYGYTF. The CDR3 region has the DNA TGTGCCAGCAGCTACCTGTTAAACTATGGCTACACCTTC.

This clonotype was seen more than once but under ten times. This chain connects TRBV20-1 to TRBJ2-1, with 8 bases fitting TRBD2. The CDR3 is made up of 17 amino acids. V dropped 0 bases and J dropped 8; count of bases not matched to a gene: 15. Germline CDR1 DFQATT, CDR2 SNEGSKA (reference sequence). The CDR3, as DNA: TGCAGTGCTAGAGATCAAGCGGGACTAGGGATACAGGATGAGCAGTTCTTC. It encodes CSARDQAGLGIQDEQFF.

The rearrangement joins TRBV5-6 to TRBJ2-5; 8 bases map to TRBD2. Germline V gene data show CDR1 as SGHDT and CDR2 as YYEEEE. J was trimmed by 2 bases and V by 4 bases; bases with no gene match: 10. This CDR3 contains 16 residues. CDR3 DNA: TGTGCCAGCAGCCCAATTTACGGGAGGGTTCAAGAGACCCAGTACTTC. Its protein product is CASSPIYGRVQETQYF.

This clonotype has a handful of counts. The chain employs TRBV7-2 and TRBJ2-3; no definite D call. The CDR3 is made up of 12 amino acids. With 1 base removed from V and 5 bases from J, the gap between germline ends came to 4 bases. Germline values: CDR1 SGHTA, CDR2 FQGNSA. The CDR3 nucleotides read TGTGCCAGCAGCTTAGACGGAGATACGCAGTATTTT. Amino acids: CASSLDGDTQYF.

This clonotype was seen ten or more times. The CDR3 reads CASSLSMGVGANVLTF. For the CDR3, the DNA is TGTGCCAGCAGCCTCTCCATGGGGGTTGGGGCCAACGTCCTGACTTTC. This rearrangement joins TRBV13 to TRBJ2-6; D is perhaps TRBD1 or TRBD2 (5 bases each). Germline V lookup: CDR1 PRHDT, CDR2 FYEKMQ (reference sequence). The CDR3 is 16 residues long. The V and J ends lost 5 bases and 3 bases respectively, with 14 bases between them.

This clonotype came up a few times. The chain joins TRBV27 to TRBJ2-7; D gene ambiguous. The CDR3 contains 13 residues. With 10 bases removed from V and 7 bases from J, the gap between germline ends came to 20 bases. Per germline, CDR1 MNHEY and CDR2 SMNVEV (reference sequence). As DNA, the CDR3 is TGTGCCACCTCCGACTCCCTCGCGTGGGAGCAGTACTTC. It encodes CATSDSLAWEQYF.

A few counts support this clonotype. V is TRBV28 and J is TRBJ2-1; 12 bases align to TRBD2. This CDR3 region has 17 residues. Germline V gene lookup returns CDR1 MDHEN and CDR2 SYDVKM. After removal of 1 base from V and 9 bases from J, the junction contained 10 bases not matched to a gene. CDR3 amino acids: CASSLSRLAGGPGEQFF. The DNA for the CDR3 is TGTGCCAGCAGTTTATCGCGTCTAGCGGGAGGGCCCGGTGAGCAGTTCTTC.

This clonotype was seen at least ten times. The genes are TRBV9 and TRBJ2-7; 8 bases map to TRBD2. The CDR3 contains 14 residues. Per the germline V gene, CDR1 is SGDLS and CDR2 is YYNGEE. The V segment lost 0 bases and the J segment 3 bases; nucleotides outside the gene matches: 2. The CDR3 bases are TGTGCCAGCAGCGTAGCAGCGGGAGTCTACGAGCAGTACTTC. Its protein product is CASSVAAGVYEQYF.

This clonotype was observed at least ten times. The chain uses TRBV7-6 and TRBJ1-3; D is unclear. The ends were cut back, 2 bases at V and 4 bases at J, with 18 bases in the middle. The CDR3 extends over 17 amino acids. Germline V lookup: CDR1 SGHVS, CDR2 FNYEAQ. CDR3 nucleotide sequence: TGTGCCAGCAGCTTATTAGCCCCGCTTCAGGCGGGAAACACCATATATTTT. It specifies CASSLLAPLQAGNTIYF.

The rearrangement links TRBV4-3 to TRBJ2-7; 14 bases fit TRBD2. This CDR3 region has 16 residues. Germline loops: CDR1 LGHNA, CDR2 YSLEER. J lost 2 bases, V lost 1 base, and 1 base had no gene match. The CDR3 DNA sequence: TGCGCCAGCAGCCAAGGGGGACTAGCGGGAGCCTACGAGCAGTACTTC. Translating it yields CASSQGGLAGAYEQYF.

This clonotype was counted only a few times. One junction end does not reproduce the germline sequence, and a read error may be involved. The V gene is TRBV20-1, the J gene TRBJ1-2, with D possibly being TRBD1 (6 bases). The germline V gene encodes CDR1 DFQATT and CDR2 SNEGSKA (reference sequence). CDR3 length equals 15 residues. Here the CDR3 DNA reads TGCAGTGCGGAGAGCAGGGGCTTAAGGGACTATGGCGACACCTTC. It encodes CSAESRGLRDYGDTF.

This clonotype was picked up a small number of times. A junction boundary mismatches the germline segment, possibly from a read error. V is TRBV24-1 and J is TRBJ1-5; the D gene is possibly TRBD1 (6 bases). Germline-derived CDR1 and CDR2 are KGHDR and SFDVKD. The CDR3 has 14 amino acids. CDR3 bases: TGTGCCACCAGTGCTTTGGGGGCACGGCAGCCCCAGCATTTT. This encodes CATSALGARQPQHF.

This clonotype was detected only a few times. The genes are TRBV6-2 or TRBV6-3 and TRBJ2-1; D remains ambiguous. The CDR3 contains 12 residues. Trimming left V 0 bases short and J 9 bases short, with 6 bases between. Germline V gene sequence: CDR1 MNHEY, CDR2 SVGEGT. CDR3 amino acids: CASSYSVVEQFF. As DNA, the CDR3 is TGTGCCAGCAGTTACTCTGTAGTTGAGCAGTTCTTC.

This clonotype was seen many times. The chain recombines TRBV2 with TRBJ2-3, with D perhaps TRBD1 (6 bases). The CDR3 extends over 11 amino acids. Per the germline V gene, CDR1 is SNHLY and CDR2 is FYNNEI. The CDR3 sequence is CVTGPPDTQYF. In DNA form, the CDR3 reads TGTGTCACAGGGCCCCCAGATACGCAGTATTTT. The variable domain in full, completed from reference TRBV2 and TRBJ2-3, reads EPEVTQTPSHQVTQMGQEVILRCVPISNHLYFYWYRQILGQKVEFLVSFYNNEISEKSEIFDDQFSVERPDGSNFTLKIRSTKLEDSAMYFCVTGPPDTQYFGPGTRLTVL.

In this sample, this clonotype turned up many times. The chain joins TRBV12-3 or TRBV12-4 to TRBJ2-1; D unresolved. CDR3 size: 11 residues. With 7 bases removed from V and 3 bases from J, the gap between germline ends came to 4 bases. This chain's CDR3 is CASNLYNEQFF. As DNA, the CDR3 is TGTGCCAGCAATCTCTACAATGAGCAGTTCTTC.

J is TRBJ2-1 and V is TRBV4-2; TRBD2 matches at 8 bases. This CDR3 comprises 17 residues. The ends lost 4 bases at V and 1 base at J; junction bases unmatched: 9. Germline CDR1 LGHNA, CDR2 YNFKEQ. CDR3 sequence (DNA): TGTGCCAGCAGCCCAAGATCGGCTAGCGGGTCCTACAATGAGCAGTTCTTC. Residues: CASSPRSASGSYNEQFF.

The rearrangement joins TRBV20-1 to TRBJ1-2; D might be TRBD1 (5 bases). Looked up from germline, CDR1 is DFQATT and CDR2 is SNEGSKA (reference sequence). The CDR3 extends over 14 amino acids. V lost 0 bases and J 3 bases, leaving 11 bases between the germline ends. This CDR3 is CSARDITGDYGYTF. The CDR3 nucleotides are TGCAGTGCTAGAGATATCACAGGCGACTATGGCTACACCTTC.

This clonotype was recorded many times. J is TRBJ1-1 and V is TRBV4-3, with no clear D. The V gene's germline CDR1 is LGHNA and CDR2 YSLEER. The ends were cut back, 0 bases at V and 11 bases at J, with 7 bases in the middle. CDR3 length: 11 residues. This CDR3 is CASSQELRAFF. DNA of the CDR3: TGCGCCAGCAGCCAAGAGCTCAGGGCTTTCTTT.

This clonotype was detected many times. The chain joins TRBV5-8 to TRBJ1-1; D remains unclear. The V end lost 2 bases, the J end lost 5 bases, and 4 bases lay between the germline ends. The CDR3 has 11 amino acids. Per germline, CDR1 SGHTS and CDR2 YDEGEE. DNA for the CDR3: TGTGCCAGCAGCTTTGCGACTGAAGCTTTCTTT. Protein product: CASSFATEAFF.

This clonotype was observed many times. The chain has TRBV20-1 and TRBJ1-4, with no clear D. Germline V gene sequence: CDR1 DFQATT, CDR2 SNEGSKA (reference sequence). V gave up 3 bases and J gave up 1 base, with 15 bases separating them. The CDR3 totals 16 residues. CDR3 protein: CSASRLRQGTNEKLFF. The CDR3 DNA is TGCAGTGCTAGTAGACTTCGGCAAGGAACTAATGAAAAACTGTTTTTT.